The clone carrying this T cell receptor (beta chain) was seen at least ten times. Its antigen is currently unknown. Each TCR transcript was tagged with a 10-nucleotide random UMI during 5'RACE. TCRdb used MiXCR to reprocess the 5' RACE reads, holding one entry per CDR3 protein. The repertoire consists of tens of thousands of distinct CDR3 sequences, with about 4% occurring once and the leading ten covering roughly 2.7%. The data are from a study of neurological immune-mediated disorders. The CDR3 has 14 amino acids. Trimming took off 2 bases at V and 2 bases at J, with 9 bases between the two ends. Germline V lookup: CDR1 MNHEY, CDR2 SMNVEV (reference sequence). Study-wide results and limits: There was no clinical or MRI feature that was associated with the multiple sclerosis repertoire cluster. A possible signature was seen in one related-CDR3 cluster, into which phylogenetic grouping placed the repertoires of 18 of 34 multiple sclerosis patients.

Sequenced: PBMCs. This chain connects TRBV27 to TRBJ1-1; D gene ambiguous. The clonotype was recovered from a man aged 50 to 59 with multiple sclerosis. The CDR3 sequence: CASSLAWGNTEAFF. CDR3 coding DNA: TGTGCCAGCAGTTTAGCTTGGGGAAACACTGAAGCTTTCTTT.